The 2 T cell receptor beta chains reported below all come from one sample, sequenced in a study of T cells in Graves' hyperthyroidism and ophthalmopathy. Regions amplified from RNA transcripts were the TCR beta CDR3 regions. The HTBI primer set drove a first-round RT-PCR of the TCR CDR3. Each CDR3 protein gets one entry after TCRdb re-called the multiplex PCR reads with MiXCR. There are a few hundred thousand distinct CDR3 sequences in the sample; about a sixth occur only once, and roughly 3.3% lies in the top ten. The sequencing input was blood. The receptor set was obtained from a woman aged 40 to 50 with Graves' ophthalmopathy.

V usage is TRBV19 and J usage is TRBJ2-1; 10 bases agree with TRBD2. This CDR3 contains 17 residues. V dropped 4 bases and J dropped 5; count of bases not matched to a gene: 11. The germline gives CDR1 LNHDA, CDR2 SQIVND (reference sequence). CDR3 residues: CASSTNLAGVENNEQFF. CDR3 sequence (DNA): TGTGCCAGTAGTACCAATCTAGCGGGAGTCGAGAACAATGAGCAGTTCTTC.

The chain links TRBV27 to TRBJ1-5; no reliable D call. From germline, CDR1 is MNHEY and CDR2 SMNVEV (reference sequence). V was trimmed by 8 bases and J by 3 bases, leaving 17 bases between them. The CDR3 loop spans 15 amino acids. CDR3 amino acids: CASRFAGSNNQPQHF. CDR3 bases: TGTGCCAGCCGATTTGCTGGCAGCAACAATCAGCCCCAGCATTTT.